These 8 T cell receptor beta chains share one sample of origin, sequenced in a study of regulatory T cells in long-lasting Graves disease. Building the TCR beta libraries relied on iRepertoire HTBI primers, and CDR3 regions underwent Arm-PCR. MiXCR, applied by TCRdb to the multiplex PCR reads, yields one record per CDR3 protein. Of approximately 360,000 distinct CDR3 sequences in the sample, around 23% are singletons; the top ten hold under 35%. Time point described: persistent/refractory GD, antithyroid drugs over 5 years with positive TRAb. The authors made the TCR library using RNA they extracted from PBMCs. Sequenced here: peripheral blood mononuclear cells (PBMCs), sampled when the disease was refractory, from a patient treated with antithyroid drugs. All receptors come from a woman aged 40 to 50 with Graves disease.

J is TRBJ2-3 and V is TRBV12-3 or TRBV12-4, with 7 bases lining up with TRBD2. The length of the CDR3 is 13 residues. J was trimmed by 7 bases and V by 7 bases; bases with no gene match: 8. The CDR3 DNA is TGTGCCAGCATCATAATCGGGGGGTATACGCAGTATTTT. Its protein product is CASIIIGGYTQYF.

The chain carries TRBV20-1 and TRBJ1-4; TRBD1 matches at 11 bases. Germline CDR1 reads DFQATT; CDR2 reads SNEGSKA (reference sequence). This CDR3 contains 15 residues. With 5 bases clipped from V and 8 bases from J, the junction kept 10 bases outside the gene matches. The CDR3 protein is CSAETTDRGPEKLFF. CDR3 coding DNA: TGCAGTGCTGAAACCACGGACAGGGGGCCCGAAAAACTGTTTTTT.

CDR3 DNA sequence: TGTGCCAGCAGCAACCCGGGACAGGGAAGCTATGGCTACACCTTC. It encodes CASSNPGQGSYGYTF. The V and J genes are TRBV7-9 and TRBJ1-2; 9 nucleotides agree with TRBD1. V lost 5 bases to trimming and J lost 4 bases; unmatched junction nucleotides: 8. Germline assignment: CDR1 SEHNR and CDR2 FQNEAQ (reference sequence). The CDR3 has 15 residues.

This clonotype turned up a few times. The chain recombines TRBV10-2 with TRBJ2-1; 10 bases agree with TRBD1. Trimming took 5 bases from V and 5 from J; bases not matched to a gene: 9. The germline CDR1 and CDR2 sequences are WSHSY and SAAADI. This CDR3 is 16 amino acids long. This CDR3 is CASSSNTGTGDNEQFF. The CDR3, as DNA: TGCGCCAGCAGTAGTAATACCGGGACAGGGGACAATGAGCAGTTCTTC.

CDR3 in DNA: TGTGCCAGCTCACCCCAGGATAAAGGGGTGTCTTTCTTT. Protein product: CASSPQDKGVSFF. J is TRBJ1-1 and V is TRBV18, with a possible D match to TRBD1 (5 bases). The CDR3 runs 13 residues. Between the trimmed V and J ends, which lost 3 bases and 12 bases, there was a span of 17 bases. Germline-derived CDR1 and CDR2 are KGHSH and LQKENI.

This clonotype was picked up many times. V usage is TRBV27 and J usage is TRBJ2-4; tentatively, D is TRBD1 (5 bases). The length of the CDR3 is 14 residues. V dropped 2 bases and J dropped 9 bases, with 14 bases sitting between them. In germline, CDR1 is MNHEY, CDR2 SMNVEV (reference sequence). CDR3 sequence: CASSLGATQGIQYF. CDR3 DNA sequence: TGTGCCAGCAGTTTAGGGGCAACCCAAGGCATTCAGTACTTC.

This chain joins TRBV6-5 and TRBJ2-4, with a possible D match to TRBD1 (5 bases). Germline CDR1 and CDR2: MNHEY and SVGAGI. V was clipped by 2 bases and J by 4 bases, with 12 bases between them. This CDR3 has 15 amino acids. The CDR3 nucleotides are TGTGCCAGCAGTTACGGGGCAGGGTCAAAAAACATTCAGTACTTC. Residues: CASSYGAGSKNIQYF.

CDR3 sequence: CAISNGQGTTDTQYF. CDR3 DNA sequence: TGTGCCATCAGCAACGGACAGGGGACCACAGATACGCAGTATTTT. The chain is built from TRBV10-3 and TRBJ2-3; TRBD1 agrees at 9 bases. The CDR3 consists of 15 residues. Per the germline V gene, CDR1 is ENHRY and CDR2 is SYGVKD. Trimming at V came to 6 bases and at J to 2 bases, leaving 6 bases not matched to a gene.